The clone carrying this TCR beta chain has only one observation. The method was immunoSEQ multiplex PCR; TCRdb's version includes in-frame clones alone and lacks a portion of them. Of about 200,000 clones listed, around 87% are singletons. These data come from a study of blood T cell repertoires in COVID-19. This CDR3 region has 15 residues. Unmatched junction bases numbered 10, after V lost 4 bases and J lost 7 bases. Looked up from germline, CDR1 is MDHEN and CDR2 is SYDVKM. This TCR came from a man in his sixties who had recovered from COVID-19. The sample taken for sequencing was peripheral blood. The chain links TRBV28 to TRBJ1-2; 9 bases fit TRBD1. In nucleotides, the CDR3 is TGTGCCAGCAGTTCGTCCCCAACAGGGGGCGTTGGCTACACCTTC. Protein product: CASSSSPTGGVGYTF.